These 7 T cell receptor beta chains originate from one sample sequenced in a study of T cell responses to AZD1222 COVID-19 vaccine. Measured with immunoSEQ multiplex PCR; TCRdb has only the in-frame clones, and not every one. The profile shows some 170,000 clones, just over 90% of them singletons. This material consisted of peripheral blood, taken 28 days after the second AZD1222 dose. Receptors were obtained from an adult who received the AZD1222 COVID-19 vaccine.

The chain uses TRBV2 and TRBJ2-3, with TRBD2 matching over 11 bases. V was pared by 6 bases and J by 9 bases, with 11 bases of the junction left unmatched. CDR3 length equals 15 residues. The germline V gene encodes CDR1 SNHLY and CDR2 FYNNEI. CDR3 coding DNA: TGTGCCAGCAGGATATCTAGCGGGGGGATCGGGACGCAGTATTTT. Protein sequence: CASRISSGGIGTQYF.

This clone has more than one count but fewer than ten. The chain is built from TRBV18 and TRBJ2-7; D is ambiguous. V was pared by 0 bases and J by 2 bases, with 8 bases between. This CDR3 spans 14 amino acids. CDR1 is KGHSH and CDR2 is LQKENI in the germline V gene. CDR3 loop: CASSPPDTTYEQYF. CDR3 bases: TGTGCCAGCTCACCACCAGACACTACCTACGAGCAGTACTTC.

J is TRBJ1-4 and V is TRBV5-6; no firm D call. Germline CDR1 reads SGHDT; CDR2 reads YYEEEE. CDR3 length equals 14 residues. The ends were cut back, 0 bases at V and 7 bases at J, with 10 bases in the middle. The CDR3: CASSLGGRAEKLFF. In DNA, the CDR3 is TGTGCCAGCAGCTTGGGAGGTAGGGCTGAAAAACTGTTTTTT.

There are a few counts of this clone. V and J are TRBV3-1 (or the pseudogene TRBV3-2) and TRBJ1-2; 8 bases are shared with TRBD1. Germline V CDR1 and CDR2: LGHDT, YNNKEL (reference sequence). The CDR3 has 15 amino acids. After removal of 4 bases from V and 4 bases from J, the junction contained 8 bases not matched to a gene. CDR3 residues: CASSPRQGTGYGYTF. The DNA of the CDR3 is TGTGCCAGCAGCCCTCGACAGGGGACTGGCTATGGCTACACCTTC.

This chain uses TRBV5-8 with TRBJ1-3, with D possibly matching TRBD1 (5 bases). Between the trimmed V and J ends, which lost 2 bases and 2 bases, there was a span of 8 bases. Germline values: CDR1 SGHTS, CDR2 YDEGEE. The CDR3 totals 14 residues. This CDR3 reads CASSFGGPGNTIYF. The CDR3 DNA follows: TGTGCCAGCAGCTTTGGGGGACCTGGAAACACCATATATTTT.

This chain joins TRBV6-6 and TRBJ2-7; perhaps TRBD1 as D (5 bases). V was clipped by 0 bases and J by 5 bases, with 11 bases between them. The germline gives CDR1 MNHNY, CDR2 SVGAGI (reference sequence). CDR3 length: 14 residues. The CDR3 loop reads CASSYSQGGHEQYF. CDR3 DNA sequence: TGTGCCAGCAGTTACTCCCAGGGTGGGCACGAGCAGTACTTC.

The chain uses TRBV4-1 and TRBJ1-5; 9 bases align to TRBD1. J gave up 4 bases and V 4 bases, and 5 bases lay outside the gene matches. The CDR3 loop spans 15 amino acids. Germline-derived CDR1 and CDR2 are MGHRA and YSYEKL. The CDR3 reads CASSLTDRGNQPQHF. In DNA, the CDR3 is TGCGCCAGCAGCCTTACGGACAGGGGAAATCAGCCCCAGCATTTT.